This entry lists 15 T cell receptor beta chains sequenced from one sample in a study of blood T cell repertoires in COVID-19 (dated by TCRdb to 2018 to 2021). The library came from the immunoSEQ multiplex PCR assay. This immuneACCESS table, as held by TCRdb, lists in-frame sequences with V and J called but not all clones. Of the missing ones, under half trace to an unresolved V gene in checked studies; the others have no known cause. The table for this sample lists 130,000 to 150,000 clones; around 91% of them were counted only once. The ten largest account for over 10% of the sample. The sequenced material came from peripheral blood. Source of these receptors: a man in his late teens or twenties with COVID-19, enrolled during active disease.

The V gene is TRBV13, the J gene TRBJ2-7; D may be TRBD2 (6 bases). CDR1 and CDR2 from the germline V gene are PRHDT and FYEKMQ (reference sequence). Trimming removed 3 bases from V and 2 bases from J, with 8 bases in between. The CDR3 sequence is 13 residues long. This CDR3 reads CASSLGGPYEQYF. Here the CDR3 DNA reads TGTGCCAGCAGCTTGGGGGGACCCTACGAGCAGTACTTC.

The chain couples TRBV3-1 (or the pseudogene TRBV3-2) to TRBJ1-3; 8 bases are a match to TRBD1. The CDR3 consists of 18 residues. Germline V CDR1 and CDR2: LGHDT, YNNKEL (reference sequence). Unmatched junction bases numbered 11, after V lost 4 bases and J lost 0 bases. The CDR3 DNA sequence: TGTGCCAGCAGCCCGTCCTATCCGGACAGGGTCTCTGGAAACACCATATATTTT. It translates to CASSPSYPDRVSGNTIYF.

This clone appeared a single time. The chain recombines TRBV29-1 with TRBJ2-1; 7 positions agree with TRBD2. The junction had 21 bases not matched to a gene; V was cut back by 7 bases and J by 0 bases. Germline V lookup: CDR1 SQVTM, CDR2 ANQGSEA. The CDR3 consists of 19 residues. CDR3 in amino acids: CSDPTLLARKGVSYNEQFF. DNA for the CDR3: TGCAGCGACCCCACCTTACTAGCGAGAAAAGGCGTCTCCTACAATGAGCAGTTCTTC.

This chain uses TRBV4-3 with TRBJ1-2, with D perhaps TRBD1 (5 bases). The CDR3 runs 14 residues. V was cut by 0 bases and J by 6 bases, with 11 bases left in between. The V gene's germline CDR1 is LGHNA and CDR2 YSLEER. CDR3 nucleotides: TGCGCCAGCAGCCAAGAGGGGGGTGGCAATGGCTACACCTTC. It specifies CASSQEGGGNGYTF.

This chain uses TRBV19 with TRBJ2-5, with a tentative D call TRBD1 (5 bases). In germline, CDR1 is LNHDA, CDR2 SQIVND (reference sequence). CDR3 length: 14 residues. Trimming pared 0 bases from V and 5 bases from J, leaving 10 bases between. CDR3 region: CASSIEDSSETQYF. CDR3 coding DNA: TGTGCCAGTAGTATAGAAGACAGCTCGGAGACCCAGTACTTC.

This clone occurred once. The CDR3 DNA is TGCGCCAGCAGCCAAGTTTTTAGCGGGAGTTACGAGCAGTACTTC. Amino acids: CASSQVFSGSYEQYF. This chain joins TRBV4-3 and TRBJ2-7, with TRBD2 matching over 9 bases. V trimming: 1 base; J trimming: 4 bases; junction bases outside the gene matches: 5. Germline V gene sequence: CDR1 LGHNA, CDR2 YSLEER. The CDR3 has 15 residues.

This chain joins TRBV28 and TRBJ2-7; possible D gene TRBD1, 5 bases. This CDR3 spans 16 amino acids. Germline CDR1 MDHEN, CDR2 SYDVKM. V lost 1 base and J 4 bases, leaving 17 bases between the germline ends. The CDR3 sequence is CASSLSAGYLIYEQYF. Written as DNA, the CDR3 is TGTGCCAGCAGTTTATCGGCAGGGTATCTTATTTACGAGCAGTACTTC.

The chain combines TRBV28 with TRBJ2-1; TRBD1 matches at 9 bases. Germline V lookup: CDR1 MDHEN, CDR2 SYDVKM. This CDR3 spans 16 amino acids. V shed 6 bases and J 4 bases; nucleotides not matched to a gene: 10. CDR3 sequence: CASRRHRDREYNEQFF. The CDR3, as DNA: TGTGCCAGCAGGCGTCACCGGGACAGGGAATACAATGAGCAGTTCTTC.

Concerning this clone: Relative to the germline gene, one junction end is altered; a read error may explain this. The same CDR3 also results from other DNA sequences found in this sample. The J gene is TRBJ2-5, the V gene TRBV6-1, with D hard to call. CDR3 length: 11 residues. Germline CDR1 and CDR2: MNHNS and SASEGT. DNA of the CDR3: TGCGCCAGCAGTGAAGGGCAGACCCAGTACTTC. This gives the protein CASSEGQTQYF.

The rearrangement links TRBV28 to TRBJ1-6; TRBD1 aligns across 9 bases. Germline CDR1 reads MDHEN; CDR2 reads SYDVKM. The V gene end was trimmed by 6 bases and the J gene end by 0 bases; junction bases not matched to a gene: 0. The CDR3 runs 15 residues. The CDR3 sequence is CASRDRGSYNSPLHF. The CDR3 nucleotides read TGTGCCAGCAGGGACAGGGGCTCCTATAATTCACCCCTCCACTTT.

The CDR3 sequence: CASSPRTGGKYEQYF. CDR3 nucleotide sequence: TGTGCCAGCAGTCCCCGGACAGGGGGCAAGTACGAGCAGTACTTC. V is TRBV6-5 and J is TRBJ2-7; 11 nucleotides match TRBD1. The CDR3 spans 15 residues. From germline, CDR1 is MNHEY and CDR2 SVGAGI. Losses at the gene ends were 5 bases for V and 4 bases for J; bases not matched to a gene: 7.

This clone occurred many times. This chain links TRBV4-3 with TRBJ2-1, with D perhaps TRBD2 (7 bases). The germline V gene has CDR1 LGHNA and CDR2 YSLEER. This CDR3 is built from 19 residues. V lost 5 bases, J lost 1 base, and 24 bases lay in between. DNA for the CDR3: TGCGCCAGCAGCGACCCTGCCTCCGGGGGGCGCGGATCCTACAATGAGCAGTTCTTC. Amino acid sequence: CASSDPASGGRGSYNEQFF.

The CDR3 loop reads CASRMTGNEQFF. CDR3 DNA sequence: TGTGCCAGCAGGATGACAGGCAATGAGCAGTTCTTC. V is TRBV6-5 and J is TRBJ2-1; maybe TRBD1 (6 bases). CDR1 and CDR2 from the germline V gene are MNHEY and SVGAGI. CDR3 length: 12 amino acids. V dropped 6 bases and J dropped 6 bases, with 9 bases sitting between them.

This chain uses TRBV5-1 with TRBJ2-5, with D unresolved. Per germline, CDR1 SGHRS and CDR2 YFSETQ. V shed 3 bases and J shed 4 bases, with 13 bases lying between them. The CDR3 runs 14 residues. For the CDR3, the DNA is TGCGCCAGCAGCTGGGCCAGGCCTTCAGAGACCCAGTACTTC. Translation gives CASSWARPSETQYF.

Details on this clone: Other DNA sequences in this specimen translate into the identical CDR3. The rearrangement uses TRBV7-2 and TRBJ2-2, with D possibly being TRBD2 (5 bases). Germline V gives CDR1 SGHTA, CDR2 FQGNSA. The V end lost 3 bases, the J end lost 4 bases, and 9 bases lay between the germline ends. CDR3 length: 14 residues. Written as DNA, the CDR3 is TGTGCCAGCAGCTTTAACCGGGGCACCGGGGAGCTGTTTTTT. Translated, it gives CASSFNRGTGELFF.